This T cell receptor beta chain was recovered during a study of blood T cell repertoires in COVID-19 (TCRdb year 2020). For the wider study: Samples from collaborators originated in the United States, Italy and Spain and spanned both the acute and convalescent phases of COVID-19. The material from the prospective study consisted of cDNA or gDNA derived from T cells, B-cell-depleted T cells, or PBMCs. The dataset comprised deeply sampled blood TCRbeta repertoires from subjects exposed to, actively infected with, or recovered from COVID-19. The repertoires were made available in a free public database intended to serve as a resource for research on the immune response to SARS-CoV-2. The samples were drawn from the first 160 participants of the ongoing ImmuneRACE study and from about 1,200 subjects provided by 6 global collaborators. The sample metadata nearly always contained a de-identified subject ID, COVID-19 status, age in years and sex. Where HLA class I and class II types were available, the types were taken from metadata supplied by the sample provider, not from assay-based typing.

V sheds 3 bases and J sheds 8 bases, leaving 13 bases between their ends. The CDR3 spans 13 residues, from the cysteine through the phenylalanine. The sequence is cut down to CDR3 DNA, 39 bases in frame from base 1. For CDR1 and CDR2, the germline V gene (reference sequence) lists GTSNPN and SVGIG. TCRbeta CDR3 regions were amplified from genomic DNA using the immunoSEQ Assay, a bias-controlled multiplex PCR. The study's processing was this. Within the assay, amplification of reference gene primers was used to estimate how many nucleated cells each sample contained. Sequence reads were collapsed and filtered to measure the absolute abundance of every unique TCRbeta CDR3 rearrangement. For each sample, productive Simpson clonality was calculated as the square root of Simpson's diversity index across productive rearrangements. The source is immuneACCESS, and TCRdb retained only in-frame sequences with V and J called. Part of the clones is not carried over; for the studies checked, unresolved V genes explain less than half of this, and the remainder is unexplained. Clone size and the V and J calls come from that table; the DNA yielded D and trimming. The sample table holds around 250,000 clones, of which approximately 90% were seen once. The ten largest clones take up roughly a sixth of the sample.

In the prospective study, participants were about 18 to 95 years old, resided in fewer than 25 geographic areas of the United States, and were enrolled through a virtual design. In the prospective study, cohorts were assigned on the basis of participant-reported clinical history obtained from a screening survey and a study questionnaire. ImmuneRACE Cohort 3 recovered participants were defined by two consecutive negative NP/OP PCR tests, healthcare professional clearance, or symptom resolution. In the prospective study, mobile phlebotomists collected whole blood, serum and a nasopharyngeal or oropharyngeal swab from each participant. Participants in the prospective study had the option to provide additional blood draws and questionnaires over a 2-month period. Before DNA extraction, prospective study blood samples were shipped either frozen or at room temperature. Details on this clone: It has no known antigen specificity. No quality values exist for individual bases; no much larger clone is one base distant.

Paper-wide results and their limitations: The amount of clinical and demographic metadata varied by source and participant and was provided uncurated.

Sequencing input: PBMCs or T cells enriched from blood (not recorded which). The clonotype comes from a man between 18 and 29 years old who had recovered from COVID-19. The rearranged segments are TRBV30 and TRBJ1-4; the D segment could be TRBD1, given 5 matching bases. The nucleotide sequence is TGTGCCTGGAGGCGGCAGGGAGGCGAAAAACTGTTTTTT. The resulting protein is CAWRRQGGEKLFF. With the portions outside the CDR3 filled from the reference TRBV30 and TRBJ1-4 genes, the complete variable region becomes SQTIHQWPATLVQPVGSPLSLECTVEGTSNPNLYWYRQAAGRGLQLLFYSVGIGQISSEVPQNLSASRPQDRQFILSSKKLLLSDSGFYLCAWRRQGGEKLFFGSGTQLSVL.